This TCR beta chain was obtained from a study of cytomegalovirus exposure and HLA in healthy donors (dated by TCRdb to between 2016 and 2019). Broadly, across the study: An earlier analysis of roughly 610 of the donors reported 276 Gb of sequence data and 117 million unique TCR beta sequences obtained from some 200 million T cells. An early release that covered some 630 HLA-typed donors contained around 300 gigabases of sequencing data and around 80 million unique TCR sequences. Of the 300 to 500 genotyped donors, less than 85% were placed in the genetic ancestry cluster associated with self-reported Caucasian donors. The study aimed to test whether signatures of past pathogen exposure could be identified by cataloging public T cell receptors. The study profiled the T cell repertoires of approximately 700 subjects by immunosequencing and related them to cytomegalovirus serostatus. In addition to the first cohort of 666 subjects, a separate validation cohort of about 120 different subjects was used. To predict cytomegalovirus infection status, the study combined high-throughput TCR immunosequencing, statistical association of individual TCRs with disease status, and machine learning. In a later analysis, previously published TCR beta repertoires from 666 donors were re-analyzed and high-resolution HLA genotyping was added so that TCR occurrence patterns could be studied. The later analysis used no new phenotypic data to find candidate immune exposures, relying instead on TCR beta sequences and their occurrence across donors. In an earlier analysis of a few hundred of the donors, high-throughput TCR beta sequencing was used to judge whether each TCR beta V gene segment behaved as functional or pseudogenic. Donor age, sex, ethnicity and CMV serostatus were compiled alongside the repertoire data. In a later genetic analysis, genome-wide SNP genotypes for about 65% of the 666 donors were used, and that subset was treated as a discovery cohort. Every discovery cohort repertoire had been produced on one sequencing platform. Both class I and class II loci were covered by HLA typing, at four-digit resolution. Typing coverage differed by locus: A, B, C, DRB1 and DQB1 were typed in roughly 620-640 donors, DQA1 in 522, DPA1 in 600 to 610, and DPB1 in just under 490. Several DR-DQ haplotypes were treated as single units for association and clustering because of strong linkage in the cohort. Among about 410 genotyped donors of the cohort, an average of around 220,000 unique TCR beta nucleotide sequences was sequenced per donor, of which about 18% were non-productive.

The library was prepared using the immunoSEQ multiplex PCR assay. For the multiplex PCR, a mixture combining 60 forward primers for TCR Vbeta segments and 13 reverse primers for TCR Jbeta segments was used. The CDR3 region of rearranged TCR beta genes was amplified from genomic DNA by a multiplex PCR assay. The amplified TCR beta libraries were sequenced on the Illumina HiSeq System as 87-base-pair reads. The published analysis was carried out like this. Across the 670 or so repertoires, a later analysis counted roughly 84 million unique TCR beta chains, 9.5 million to 12 million of which were shared by at least two donors. A nearest-neighbor algorithm error-corrected the raw reads and collapsed the reads into unique sequences, merging closely related sequences to remove PCR and sequencing errors. Alignment of CDR3 sequences to IMGT reference sequences was used to assign V, D and J gene segments. For a sequence to be retained, a match of at least six nucleotides to both a V gene segment and a J gene segment was required. Rearrangements were classified as productive when the CDR3 lacked stop codons and remained in frame with V and J, and all other rearrangements were classified as non-productive. Following IMGT convention, CDR3 was defined as the stretch from the second conserved V-encoded cysteine up to the conserved J-encoded phenylalanine. The earlier analysis of about 560 of the donors excluded any sequence lacking an unambiguous match to a single V gene segment. An earlier analysis of 587 of the donors classified V segments as functional when productive rearrangements were above 56.7% and as segregating when the standard deviation between donors was above 5%. A statistical classification framework was built for diagnosing cytomegalovirus status from the catalog of TCR beta chain sequences. In a later analysis, TCR nucleotide sequences were compared against IMGT/GENE-DB human TR gene sequences so that V and J genes could be assigned. Using the TCRdist pipeline, a later analysis assigned CDR3 sequences along with most-parsimonious VDJ recombination scenarios. In a later analysis, each TCR beta chain was defined by its CDR3 amino acid sequence together with its V-gene family, and reads lacking a unique V-gene family were excluded. A later analysis removed several hundred highly shared, low-generation-probability nucleotide sequences to deal with suspected cross-contamination and a sequencing artifact. For each public chain, a later analysis derived a clonal expansion index from normalized ranks of inferred template counts within each repertoire. Generation probabilities in a later analysis came from a VDJ recombination model fitted to out-of-frame rearrangements, and those results were checked against IGoR. Hypergeometric tests were used in a later analysis to score TCR-TCR, TCR-HLA and TCR-CMV co-occurrence, with a repertoire-size bias correction applied to the TCR pairs. False discovery rates were estimated in a later analysis by permuting HLA or CMV assignments 20 times. In a later analysis, co-occurring TCRs were grouped with DBSCAN, and TCRdist sequence similarity was added when clustering was performed within HLA-allele-positive subsets. For co-occurrence clustering, repertoires with fewer than 30,000 or more than 120,000 public chains were excluded, along with about five repertoires with anomalous nucleotide sharing. TCRdb retrieved this table from immuneACCESS and kept in-frame rearrangements only. Not all clones are present; in checked studies, unresolved V genes account for under half, and no reason is known for the remainder. V and J calls and clone size are copied from that table; D and trimming were computed from the DNA. In this sample the table shows approximately 180,000 clones, approximately 80% of which occur a single time. The top ten clonotypes cover 4.9% of the sample.

About this clone: Its antigen specificity is not known. It has no much larger one-base neighbor in the sample; base qualities were not kept.

Reading from cysteine to phenylalanine, the CDR3 counts 16 amino acids. CDR3 DNA is the only sequence kept; it has 48 bases, read in frame from the first base. V and J are trimmed by 4 bases and 6 bases, and the gene matches miss 8 bases of the junction. As encoded in the germline V gene, CDR1 is MNHNS while CDR2 is SASEGT. The cohort comprised around 690 healthy bone marrow donors. Cohort members were all nominally healthy when sampled, although unrecorded immune exposures were likely present. The donor tested CMV seropositive and was one of the 289 seropositive cohort members. A peripheral blood sample was provided by each donor, and peripheral blood mononuclear cells were used for TCR beta sequencing. Genomic DNA extraction from the blood cell samples was performed with the Qiagen DNeasy Blood Extraction Kit. Paper-wide results and their limitations: A later analysis associated roughly 17,000 TCR beta sequences with specific HLA alleles at a false discovery rate of 0.05. In an earlier analysis of 500 to 650 of the donors, most TCR beta V segments appeared in productive rearrangements about 90% or about 30% of the time, broadly matching IMGT annotations. In this cohort, only TCR beta chains were sequenced, and detectable features were limited by the absence of alpha or paired-chain data. Because HLA typing was missing for some donors at each locus, association tests included only the typed subset. In a later analysis, TCR association rates were found to vary across HLA loci, with the most associated TCRs seen for DRB1 alleles and the fewest for HLA-C alleles. Several of the top co-occurrence clusters appeared to be linked to parvovirus B19, influenza, CMV and Epstein-Barr virus, according to a later analysis. A cluster of highly shared sequence variants was judged likely to be a technical artifact of the sequencing pipeline. In vitro tests confirmed that a few of the cytomegalovirus-associated TCR beta chains recognize cytomegalovirus antigens. A further reported finding was that TCR beta sequences accurately predicted the HLA-A and HLA-B alleles for most subjects in the first cohort. The authors suggested that the approach could potentially be generalized to other disease states and immunological phenotypes. Assigning TCR associations to individual alleles was difficult when HLA alleles, especially DR and DQ, strongly co-occurred. The classifier was reported to diagnose cytomegalovirus status with high specificity and sensitivity in both the original cohort and the validation cohort. Some IMGT-functional V segments, including TRBV6-2 and TRBV6-3, could not be distinguished by the 87-base-pair reads and were therefore excluded. In a later genetic analysis, a missense DCLRE1C variant was associated with V-gene and J-gene trimming of TCR beta chains, and the association was replicated in an independent cohort. Immune exposure information for the cohort was limited to CMV serostatus. Because counts were too low, fewer than 20 rarely observed V segments, including chromosome 9 orphons, were excluded from the earlier analysis of under 650 of the donors. Correlated functional status among segregating V segments might be attributable to linkage disequilibrium, but an unknown experimental factor could not be ruled out. In a later analysis, HLA-associated TCR beta chains showed more clonal expansion and lower generation probabilities than non-associated chains that were equally common. A later analysis found that most CMV-associated TCR beta chains appeared HLA-restricted, with HLA associations seemingly driven largely by CMV exposure. Sequencing depth was assumed to be roughly uniform across donors in the presence/absence analyses, though that assumption may not hold. While some public TCRs were present in many individuals, most TCR sequences turned up only very rarely across donors. The study gave a list of 150 to 200 TCR beta chains associated with cytomegalovirus. A later genetic analysis reported fewer N-insertions in productive TCRs among donors in an Asian-associated ancestry cluster than the roughly 720-donor mean.

The TCR originated in a woman between 18 and 29 years old in good health and CMV-seropositive. The chain links TRBV6-1 with TRBJ2-7; 14 nucleotides in the junction match TRBD2. The sample was PBMCs. CDR3 region: CASSVGLAGAQGEQYF. The nucleotides are TGTGCCAGCAGTGTGGGACTAGCGGGGGCCCAAGGCGAGCAGTACTTC.